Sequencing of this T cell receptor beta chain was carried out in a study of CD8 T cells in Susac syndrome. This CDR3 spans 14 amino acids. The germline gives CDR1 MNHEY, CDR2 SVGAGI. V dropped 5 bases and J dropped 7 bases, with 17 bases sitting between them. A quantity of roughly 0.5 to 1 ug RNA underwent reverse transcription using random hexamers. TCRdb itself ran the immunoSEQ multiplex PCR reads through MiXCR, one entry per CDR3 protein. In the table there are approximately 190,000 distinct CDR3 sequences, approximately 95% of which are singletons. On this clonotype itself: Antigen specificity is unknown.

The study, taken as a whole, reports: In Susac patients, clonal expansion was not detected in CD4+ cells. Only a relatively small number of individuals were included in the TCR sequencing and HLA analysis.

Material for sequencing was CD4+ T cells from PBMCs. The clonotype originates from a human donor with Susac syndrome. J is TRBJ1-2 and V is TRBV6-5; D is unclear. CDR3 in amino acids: CASSQAGILGGYTF. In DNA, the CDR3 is TGTGCCAGCAGTCAGGCCGGGATCTTGGGTGGCTACACCTTC.